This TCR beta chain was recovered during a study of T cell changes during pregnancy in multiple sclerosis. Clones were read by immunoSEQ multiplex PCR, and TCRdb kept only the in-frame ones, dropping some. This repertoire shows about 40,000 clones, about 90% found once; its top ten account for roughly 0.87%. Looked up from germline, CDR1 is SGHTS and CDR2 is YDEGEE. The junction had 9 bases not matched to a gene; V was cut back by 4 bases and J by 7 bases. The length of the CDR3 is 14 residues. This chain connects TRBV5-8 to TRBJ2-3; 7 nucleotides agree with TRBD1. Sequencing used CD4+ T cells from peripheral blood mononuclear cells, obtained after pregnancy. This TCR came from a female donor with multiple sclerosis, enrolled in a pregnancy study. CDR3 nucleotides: TGTGCCAGCAGCCCGGGACAGTACATGAATACGCAGTATTTT. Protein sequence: CASSPGQYMNTQYF.